The 21 T cell receptor beta chains given below trace back to one sample, sequenced in a study of shared clonotypes between healthy human individuals. The table came from immunoSEQ multiplex PCR; TCRdb's copy has only in-frame clones and leaves some out. The repertoire includes more than 400,000 clones, approximately 80% of them detected once, and more than 10% sits in the top ten. The specimen sequenced was PBMCs. All receptors come from a woman aged 40 to 49 in good health. Some clones in this sample may be carry-over from other donors' samples.

The rearrangement links TRBV11-2 to TRBJ1-4; D remains ambiguous. CDR3 length: 14 amino acids. Germline lookup yields CDR1 SGHAT and CDR2 FQNNGV. The V and J ends lost 7 bases and 6 bases respectively, with 15 bases between them. The CDR3 protein is CASKIAGGDEKLFF. In nucleotides, the CDR3 is TGTGCCAGCAAGATCGCCGGAGGAGATGAAAAACTGTTTTTT.

This clone was counted only a few times. The V and J genes are TRBV5-1 and TRBJ2-1; 13 bases are a match to TRBD2. The CDR3 is 19 residues long. CDR1 SGHRS and CDR2 YFSETQ come from the germline V gene. The V gene end was trimmed by 3 bases and the J gene end by 2 bases; junction bases not matched to a gene: 11. The CDR3 is CASSSATSGRQSTYNEQFF. CDR3 nucleotide sequence: TGCGCCAGCAGCTCCGCGACTAGCGGGAGGCAGTCAACCTACAATGAGCAGTTCTTC.

The sample holds a few counts of this clone. The rearrangement joins TRBV6-5 to TRBJ1-3; D is unclear. Trimming cost V 4 bases and J 1 base, with 8 bases left between them. This CDR3 has 14 residues. The germline V gene encodes CDR1 MNHEY and CDR2 SVGAGI. The CDR3 sequence is CASSFSDSGNTIYF. CDR3 nucleotide sequence: TGTGCCAGCAGTTTCTCCGATTCTGGAAACACCATATATTTT.

The chain carries TRBV27 and TRBJ2-1; 8 nucleotides agree with TRBD2. Germline V CDR1 and CDR2: MNHEY, SMNVEV (reference sequence). The CDR3 totals 16 residues. Unmatched junction bases numbered 6, after V lost 2 bases and J lost 3 bases. CDR3 in amino acids: CASSLMREVLYNEQFF. DNA for the CDR3: TGTGCCAGCAGTTTAATGCGGGAGGTTCTCTACAATGAGCAGTTCTTC.

With respect to this clone: This may arise from a read error, as a much more abundant clone is one base away. Different DNA sequences within this sample yield the same CDR3. The chain links TRBV2 to TRBJ1-5; 8 bases agree with TRBD1. The CDR3 runs 15 residues. Germline CDR1 reads SNHLY; CDR2 reads FYNNEI. CDR3 amino acids: CASSESRGLFQPQHF. Here the CDR3 DNA reads TGTGCCAGCAGTGAGAGCAGGGGGCTGTTTCAGCCCCAGCACTTT.

The chain couples TRBV29-1 to TRBJ2-7, with 7 bases that match TRBD2. V was clipped by 6 bases and J by 5 bases; unmatched bases: 10. The CDR3 has 13 amino acids. Germline loops: CDR1 SQVTM, CDR2 ANQGSEA. Here the CDR3 reads CSVPKGGGNEQYF. DNA of the CDR3: TGCAGCGTACCCAAGGGCGGGGGAAACGAGCAGTACTTC.

The chain combines TRBV4-3 with TRBJ2-7; TRBD1 matches at 8 bases. V lost 0 bases, J lost 7 bases, and 5 bases stayed unmatched. This CDR3 spans 14 amino acids. Per germline, CDR1 LGHNA and CDR2 YSLEER. CDR3 sequence: CASSQDRGLGEQYF. As DNA, the CDR3 is TGCGCCAGCAGCCAAGACAGGGGGCTGGGAGAGCAGTACTTC.

This chain links TRBV5-4 with TRBJ2-2; D call uncertain. Trimming took 5 bases from V and 2 from J, leaving 4 bases between them. The CDR3 has 12 residues. Germline lookup yields CDR1 SGHNT and CDR2 YYREEE (reference sequence). The DNA of the CDR3 is TGTGCCAGCAGACAAAACACCGGGGAGCTGTTTTTT. Translation gives CASRQNTGELFF.

The rearrangement links TRBV6-1 to TRBJ2-4, with D perhaps matching TRBD1 (6 bases). CDR1 and CDR2 from the germline V gene are MNHNS and SASEGT. CDR3 length: 14 residues. V lost 5 bases to trimming and J lost 6 bases, with 14 bases between them. The CDR3 bases are TGTGCCAGCAGTCCCGGGACACGCGCAAACATTCAGTACTTC. Translating it yields CASSPGTRANIQYF.

V usage is TRBV30 and J usage is TRBJ2-3; D may be TRBD2 (6 bases). This CDR3 is 14 amino acids long. Between the trimmed V and J ends, which lost 1 base and 4 bases, there was a span of 12 bases. Germline CDR1 reads GTSNPN; CDR2 reads SVGIG (reference sequence). CDR3 sequence (DNA): TGTGCCTGGAGTGGGCGGGATTGGGCAGATACGCAGTATTTT. It specifies CAWSGRDWADTQYF.

This clone has a handful of counts. The chain has TRBV29-1 and TRBJ1-2, with unresolved D. The V gene's germline CDR1 is SQVTM and CDR2 ANQGSEA. V lost 3 bases to trimming and J lost 8 bases, with 13 bases between them. The CDR3 has 12 amino acids. The CDR3 sequence: CSVEGAAEGYTF. In nucleotides, the CDR3 is TGCAGCGTTGAGGGAGCGGCTGAAGGCTACACCTTC.

V usage is TRBV7-2 and J usage is TRBJ2-7; TRBD2 matches 7 bases. There are 15 residues in the CDR3. Germline CDR1 SGHTA, CDR2 FQGNSA. The junction had 9 bases not matched to a gene; V was cut back by 1 base and J by 6 bases. The CDR3 nucleotides read TGTGCCAGCAGCTTAGGAGGACTAGGTCGTCGCGAGCAGTACTTC. It is translated as CASSLGGLGRREQYF.

The gene calls are TRBV7-7 and TRBJ2-7; 7 bases fit TRBD1. The V and J ends lost 6 bases and 6 bases, in that order; junction bases with no gene match: 8. This CDR3 has 13 residues. Germline-derived CDR1 and CDR2 are SSHAT and FNYEAQ (reference sequence). CDR3 region: CASSYDRDGEQYF. In DNA form, the CDR3 reads TGTGCCAGCAGTTACGACAGGGACGGCGAGCAGTACTTC.

V is TRBV11-1 and J is TRBJ1-1; D not certain. CDR1 SGHAT and CDR2 FQDESV come from the germline V gene (reference sequence). This CDR3 has 14 residues. V was clipped by 1 base and J by 2 bases, with 8 bases between them. In nucleotides, the CDR3 is TGTGCCAGCAGCTTAGATGGTCCCAACACTGAAGCTTTCTTT. Translation: CASSLDGPNTEAFF. The full variable domain, completed using reference TRBV11-1 and TRBJ1-1, is EAEVAQSPRYKITEKSQAVAFWCDPISGHATLYWYRQILGQGPELLVQFQDESVVDDSQLPKDRFSAERLKGVDSTLKIQPAELGDSAMYLCASSLDGPNTEAFFGQGTRLTVV.

This sequence joins TRBV30 and TRBJ2-3, with D perhaps matching TRBD1 (6 bases). Germline CDR1 GTSNPN, CDR2 SVGIG (reference sequence). Trimming cost V 3 bases and J 4 bases, with 11 bases left between them. The CDR3 covers 13 residues. CDR3 sequence (DNA): TGTGCCTGGAGACACCGGACAGCAGATACGCAGTATTTT. This sequence encodes CAWRHRTADTQYF.

The chain joins TRBV19 to TRBJ2-1; 11 bases match TRBD2. The CDR3 contains 13 residues. Looked up from germline, CDR1 is LNHDA and CDR2 is SQIVND (reference sequence). Trimming took 4 bases from V and 15 from J; bases not matched to a gene: 8. The CDR3 spells CASSTQTSGNRFF. DNA for the CDR3: TGTGCCAGTAGTACACAGACTAGCGGGAACCGGTTCTTC.

Details on this clone: With a far larger clone one base away, a read error is the likely cause. This sequence joins TRBV4-2 and TRBJ2-1; 14 bases are shared with TRBD2. This CDR3 has 15 residues. The germline V gene has CDR1 LGHNA and CDR2 YNFKEQ. V lost 4 bases to trimming and J lost 7 bases; unmatched junction nucleotides: 3. The CDR3 sequence: CASSPRTSGRNEQFF. The DNA for the CDR3 is TGTGCCAGCAGCCCCCGGACTAGCGGGAGGAATGAGCAGTTCTTC.

The rearrangement uses TRBV28 and TRBJ2-3; D might be TRBD2 (5 bases). V gave up 5 bases and J gave up 2 bases, with 17 bases separating them. The CDR3 extends over 16 amino acids. Germline V CDR1 and CDR2: MDHEN, SYDVKM. The CDR3 DNA is TGTGCCAGCAGTGCCCTAGCAGCTGGATCCACAGATACGCAGTATTTT. Its protein is CASSALAAGSTDTQYF.

As for this clone: The sample carries other DNA sequences with the same CDR3. The genes are TRBV18 and TRBJ2-5; 8 bases map to TRBD1. The length of the CDR3 is 14 residues. J lost 2 bases, V lost 5 bases, and 4 bases had no gene match. The germline gives CDR1 KGHSH, CDR2 LQKENI. The CDR3, as DNA: TGTGCCAGCTCATTGACAGGGGATCAAGAGACCCAGTACTTC. Its protein product is CASSLTGDQETQYF.

J is TRBJ1-2 and V is TRBV19; D uncertain. The CDR3 covers 13 residues. V was trimmed by 3 bases and J by 4 bases, leaving 9 bases between them. Germline assignment: CDR1 LNHDA and CDR2 SQIVND (reference sequence). Written as DNA, the CDR3 is TGTGCCAGTAGTATTGGCGTCAGCTATGGCTACACCTTC. Its protein is CASSIGVSYGYTF.

This chain's CDR3 is CAISERQGGNNYGYTF. DNA of the CDR3: TGTGCCATCAGTGAAAGACAGGGGGGCAATAACTATGGCTACACCTTC. V and J are TRBV10-3 and TRBJ1-2, with TRBD1 matching over 9 bases. The germline CDR1 and CDR2 sequences are ENHRY and SYGVKD. The CDR3 covers 16 residues. The trim removed 3 bases at V and 1 base at J, leaving 6 bases unmatched.